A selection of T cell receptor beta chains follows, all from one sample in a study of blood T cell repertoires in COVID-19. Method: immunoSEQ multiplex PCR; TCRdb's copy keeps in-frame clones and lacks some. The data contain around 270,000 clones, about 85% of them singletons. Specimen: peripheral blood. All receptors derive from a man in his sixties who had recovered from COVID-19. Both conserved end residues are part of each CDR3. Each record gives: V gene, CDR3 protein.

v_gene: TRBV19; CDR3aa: CASSIRDRRSNQPQHF
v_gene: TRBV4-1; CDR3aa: CASSQESRGGRETQYF
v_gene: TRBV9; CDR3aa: CASTQDSYTGELFF
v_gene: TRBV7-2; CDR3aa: CASSRTSGETQYF
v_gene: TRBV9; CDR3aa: CASSVGPGGNTDTQYF
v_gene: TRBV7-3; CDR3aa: CASSSKAGGTSTDTQYF
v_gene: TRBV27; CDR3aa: CASSIPGQVNGYTF
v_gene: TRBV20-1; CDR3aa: CSALGGTQYF
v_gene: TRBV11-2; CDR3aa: CASSLVRTGGTNEQYF
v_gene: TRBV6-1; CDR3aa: CASSEDRVRETQYF
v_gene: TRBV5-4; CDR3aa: CASSLAPGEQYF
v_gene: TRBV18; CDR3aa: CASSRTQGDFGTDTQYF
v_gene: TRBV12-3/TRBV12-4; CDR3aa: CASSFGGSTEAFF
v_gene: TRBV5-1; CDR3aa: CANPGDRVKYEQYF
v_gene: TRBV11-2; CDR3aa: CASSLRPLRQGGEDTEAFF
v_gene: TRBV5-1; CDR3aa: CAAGGQINEKLFF
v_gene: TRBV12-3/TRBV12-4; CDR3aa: CASSLRGNSPLHF
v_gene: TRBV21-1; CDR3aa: CATTSGGALSQETQYF
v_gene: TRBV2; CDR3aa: CASSVLLAGRPFF
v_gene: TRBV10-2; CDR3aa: CASSEGGADGYTF
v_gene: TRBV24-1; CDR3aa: CATSPSGGGSYGYTF
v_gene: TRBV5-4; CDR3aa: CASSPKKGAVNTEAFF
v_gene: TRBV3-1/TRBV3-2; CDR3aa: CASSLGQGASESYF
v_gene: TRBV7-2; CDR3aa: CASSPPPQGITGELFF
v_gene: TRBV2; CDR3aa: CASRETSEKLFF
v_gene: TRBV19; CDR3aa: CASSTRQGETEAFF
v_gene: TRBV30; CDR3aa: CAWSAAGTVNEKLFF
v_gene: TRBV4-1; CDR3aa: CASRQGQGLSLNTEAFF
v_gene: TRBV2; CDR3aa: CASSPTRTGASNSPLHF
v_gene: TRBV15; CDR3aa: CATSRDMLNTEAFF
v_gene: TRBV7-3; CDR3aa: CASSLTGQGTGYTF
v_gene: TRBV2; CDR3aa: CASSILSGALMDTQYF
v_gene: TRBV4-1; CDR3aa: CASSQERLAGVTGELFF
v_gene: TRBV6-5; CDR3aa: CASSPSGGAGEQYF
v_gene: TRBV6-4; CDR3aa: CASSDSELAGAYEQYF
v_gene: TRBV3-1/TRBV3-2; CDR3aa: CASSLRQGAEKLFF
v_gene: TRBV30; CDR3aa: CACLIGNAYEQYF
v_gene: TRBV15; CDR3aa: CATMDRANTEAFF
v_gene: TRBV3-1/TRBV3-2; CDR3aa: CASSQDRLSGGAWDEQFF
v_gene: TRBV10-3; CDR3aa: CAISETSPYEQYF
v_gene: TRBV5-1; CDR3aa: CASSKDRENTGELFF
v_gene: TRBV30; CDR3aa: CAWSGGHTDTQYF